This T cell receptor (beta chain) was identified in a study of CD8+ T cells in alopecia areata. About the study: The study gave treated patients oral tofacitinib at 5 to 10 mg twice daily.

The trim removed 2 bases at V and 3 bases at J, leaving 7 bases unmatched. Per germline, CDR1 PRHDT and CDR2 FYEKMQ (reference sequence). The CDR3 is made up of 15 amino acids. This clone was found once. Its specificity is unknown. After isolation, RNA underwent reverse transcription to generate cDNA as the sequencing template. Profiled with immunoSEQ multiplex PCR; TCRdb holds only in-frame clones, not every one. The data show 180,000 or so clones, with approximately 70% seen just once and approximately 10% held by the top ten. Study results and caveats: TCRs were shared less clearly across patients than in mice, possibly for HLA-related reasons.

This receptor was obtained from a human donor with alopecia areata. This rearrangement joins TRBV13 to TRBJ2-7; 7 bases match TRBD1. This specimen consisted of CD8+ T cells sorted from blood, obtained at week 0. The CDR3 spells CASSLTDRTSYEQYF. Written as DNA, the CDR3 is TGTGCCAGCAGCTTAACGGACAGGACAAGCTACGAGCAGTACTTC. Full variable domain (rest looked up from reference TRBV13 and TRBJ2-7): AAGVIQSPRHLIKEKRETATLKCYPIPRHDTVYWYQQGPGQDPQFLISFYEKMQSDKGSIPDRFSAQQFSDYHSELNMSSLELGDSALYFCASSLTDRTSYEQYFGPGTRLTVT.